This entry lists 6 T cell receptor beta chains sequenced from one sample in a study of shared clonotypes between healthy human individuals. Assay: immunoSEQ multiplex PCR; the TCRdb copy retains only in-frame clones and omits some. This table holds about 2.2 million clones, 93% found once. CD45RO-negative cells were positively selected for CCR7, leaving out terminally differentiated effector memory CD45RA+ cells. Specimen: naive CD8+ T cells from PBMCs. The source is a man younger than 35 in good health. Some clones in this sample may be carry-over from other donors' samples.

The chain employs TRBV14 and TRBJ1-1; D remains ambiguous. In germline, CDR1 is SGHDN, CDR2 FVKESK. The CDR3 spans 15 residues. V was trimmed by 0 bases and J by 0 bases, leaving 8 bases between them. CDR3 sequence (DNA): TGTGCCAGCAGCCAAGAGAGGTTTATGAACACTGAAGCTTTCTTT. Its translation: CASSQERFMNTEAFF. Variable domain in full (rest from reference TRBV14 and TRBJ1-1): EAGVTQFPSHSVIEKGQTVTLRCDPISGHDNLYWYRRVMGKEIKFLLHFVKESKQDESGMPNNRFLAERTGGTYSTLKVQPAELEDSGVYFCASSQERFMNTEAFFGQGTRLTVV.

This chain links TRBV4-1 with TRBJ2-3; 7 bases fit TRBD2. The trim removed 1 base at V and 4 bases at J, leaving 5 bases unmatched. This CDR3 is built from 15 residues. CDR1 is MGHRA and CDR2 is YSYEKL in the germline V gene. DNA of the CDR3: TGCGCCAGCAGCCAAGGGACTAGTAGCGCAGATACGCAGTATTTT. Its protein is CASSQGTSSADTQYF.

The chain joins TRBV9 to TRBJ2-5; D is undetermined. This CDR3 contains 12 residues. Trimming took off 4 bases at V and 7 bases at J, with 11 bases between the two ends. Per germline, CDR1 SGDLS and CDR2 YYNGEE. The CDR3 loop is CASSSVSGTQYF. In DNA, the CDR3 is TGTGCCAGCAGCAGCGTATCCGGGACCCAGTACTTC. The full variable domain, with the rest looked up from reference TRBV9 and TRBJ2-5, is DSGVTQTPKHLITATGQRVTLRCSPRSGDLSVYWYQQSLDQGLQFLIQYYNGEERAKGNILERFSAQQFPDLHSELNLSSLELGDSALYFCASSSVSGTQYFGPGTRLLVL.

The chain carries TRBV11-2 and TRBJ2-1; 7 bases map to TRBD2. Germline CDR1 and CDR2: SGHAT and FQNNGV. With V trimmed by 3 bases and J by 4 bases, 3 bases remained unmatched. The length of the CDR3 is 14 residues. The CDR3 reads CASSLLGGYNEQFF. The CDR3 bases are TGTGCCAGCAGCTTGTTGGGGGGGTACAATGAGCAGTTCTTC.

This chain connects TRBV27 to TRBJ2-1; D is perhaps TRBD2 (6 bases). Trimming cost V 2 bases and J 0 bases, with 11 bases left between them. This CDR3 region has 16 residues. Germline V CDR1 and CDR2: MNHEY, SMNVEV (reference sequence). CDR3 DNA sequence: TGTGCCAGCAGTTTACGGCGCGGGAACTCCTACAATGAGCAGTTCTTC. It codes for CASSLRRGNSYNEQFF.

The chain carries TRBV9 and TRBJ2-7; D perhaps matches TRBD1 (6 bases). Deletions cut 4 bases from V and 2 bases from J, with 16 bases between. The V gene's germline CDR1 is SGDLS and CDR2 YYNGEE. The CDR3 is 15 residues long. CDR3 protein: CASSPKDRYAYEQYF. Written as DNA, the CDR3 is TGTGCCAGCAGCCCAAAGGACAGATACGCCTACGAGCAGTACTTC.